These 28 T cell receptor beta chains originate from one sample sequenced in a study of T cells in Graves' hyperthyroidism and ophthalmopathy. There were TCR beta CDR3 regions amplified from RNA transcripts. First-round RT-PCR of the TCR CDR3 relied on the HTBI primer set. TCRdb re-called the multiplex PCR reads with MiXCR, one entry per CDR3 protein. This sample yields hundreds of thousands of distinct CDR3 sequences, of which approximately 13% are seen a single time; around 5.4% belongs to the top ten. The source material was blood. The receptors derive from a woman aged 25 to 45 with Graves' hyperthyroidism that later progressed to Graves' ophthalmopathy.

This chain links TRBV24-1 with TRBJ2-1; 10 nucleotides line up with TRBD2. The V gene end was trimmed by 0 bases and the J gene end by 5 bases; junction bases not matched to a gene: 9. Germline CDR1 and CDR2: KGHDR and SFDVKD. The CDR3 sequence is 18 residues long. In DNA, the CDR3 is TGTGCCACCAGTGATTTGCACCAGGCTAGCGGGAGCAACAATGAGCAGTTCTTC. Translation: CATSDLHQASGSNNEQFF.

This clonotype was detected many times. The chain employs TRBV24-1 and TRBJ2-1, with 8 bases matching TRBD2. The CDR3 loop spans 16 amino acids. V lost 1 base, J lost 9 bases, and 10 bases stayed unmatched. Germline V gene data show CDR1 as KGHDR and CDR2 as SFDVKD. CDR3 sequence (DNA): TGTGCCACCAGTGATTTCGGTAGCCGGGGGGGGAGTGAGCAGTTCTTC. It specifies CATSDFGSRGGSEQFF.

This clonotype was observed many times. J is TRBJ2-5 and V is TRBV7-3; TRBD2 matches at 8 bases. J lost 5 bases, V lost 4 bases, and 3 bases had no gene match. The CDR3 covers 13 residues. Germline V gives CDR1 SGHTA, CDR2 FQGTGA. For the CDR3, the DNA is TGTGCCAGCAGCTCGGGACTAGTGGAGACCCAGTACTTC. Amino acid sequence: CASSSGLVETQYF.

As to this clonotype: Since a much larger clone is just one base distant, this may be a read error. This chain uses TRBV29-1 with TRBJ2-1, with no clear D. The J call may be wrong; the DNA end is better matched by TRBJ2-7. CDR1 is SQVTM and CDR2 is ANQGSEA in the germline V gene. The CDR3 is 11 residues long. The CDR3 loop reads CSVGGYNEQYF. CDR3 DNA sequence: TGCAGCGTTGGTGGCTACAATGAGCAGTACTTC.

This chain links TRBV14 with TRBJ1-5; D gene uncertain. Germline lookup yields CDR1 SGHDN and CDR2 FVKESK. This CDR3 has 13 amino acids. Deletions cut 0 bases from V and 6 bases from J, with 6 bases between. This chain's CDR3 is CASSQDGIQPQHF. CDR3 coding DNA: TGTGCCAGCAGCCAAGATGGGATTCAGCCCCAGCATTTT.

In its sample, this clonotype was seen a few times. The CDR3 DNA is TGTGCCACCAGCAGAGATCAGGGACAGGCCCTTCCAGGCTACACCTTC. This sequence encodes CATSRDQGQALPGYTF. J is TRBJ1-2 and V is TRBV15; TRBD1 aligns across 8 bases. Germline V gives CDR1 LNHNV, CDR2 YYDKDF (reference sequence). The CDR3 is 16 amino acids. V was clipped by 0 bases and J by 8 bases; unmatched bases: 11. The full variable domain, its missing parts supplied by reference TRBV15 and TRBJ1-2, is DAMVIQNPRYQVTQFGKPVTLSCSQTLNHNVMYWYQQKSSQAPKLLFHYYDKDFNNEADTPDNFQSRRPNTSFCFLDIRSPGLGDTAMYLCATSRDQGQALPGYTFGSGTRLTVV.

Ten or more counts support this clonotype. This chain joins TRBV5-6 and TRBJ2-7; D call uncertain. The CDR3 runs 15 residues. Per germline, CDR1 SGHDT and CDR2 YYEEEE. V dropped 0 bases and J dropped 2 bases, with 12 bases sitting between them. CDR3 nucleotide sequence: TGTGCCAGCAGCTTGGGCTCGCCTATAACCTACGAGCAGTACTTC. Protein sequence: CASSLGSPITYEQYF. The full variable domain, in which reference TRBV5-6 and TRBJ2-7 provide the parts outside the CDR3, is DAGVTQSPTHLIKTRGQQVTLRCSPKSGHDTVSWYQQALGQGPQFIFQYYEEEERQRGNFPDRFSGHQFPNYSSELNVNALLLGDSALYLCASSLGSPITYEQYFGPGTRLTVT.

The chain is built from TRBV6-1 and TRBJ2-3; D is undetermined. Looked up from germline, CDR1 is MNHNS and CDR2 is SASEGT. The CDR3 covers 14 residues. V gave up 6 bases and J gave up 2 bases, with 12 bases separating them. DNA of the CDR3: TGTGCCAGCAGAGGCAGCCTCTACACAGATACGCAGTATTTT. Its protein is CASRGSLYTDTQYF.

This clonotype occurred a few times. The chain uses TRBV3-1 and TRBJ2-4; TRBD1 or TRBD2 may be the D gene (6 bases each). Germline CDR1 LGHDT, CDR2 YNNKEL (reference sequence). CDR3 length: 15 amino acids. V lost 1 base and J 7 bases, leaving 14 bases between the germline ends. The CDR3 is CASSQASGAWNIQYF. CDR3 DNA: TGTGCCAGCAGCCAAGCCTCGGGGGCATGGAACATTCAGTACTTC.

This clonotype was detected many times. CDR3 DNA sequence: TGTGCCAGCAGCTCGGGTTTGGGACAGGGGGATGGCTACACCTTC. Translation: CASSSGLGQGDGYTF. This sequence joins TRBV5-6 and TRBJ1-2; TRBD1 aligns across 11 bases. The CDR3 covers 15 residues. Germline-derived CDR1 and CDR2 are SGHDT and YYEEEE. V was pared by 3 bases and J by 6 bases, with 7 bases of the junction left unmatched. The full variable domain, in which reference TRBV5-6 and TRBJ1-2 provide the parts outside the CDR3, is DAGVTQSPTHLIKTRGQQVTLRCSPKSGHDTVSWYQQALGQGPQFIFQYYEEEERQRGNFPDRFSGHQFPNYSSELNVNALLLGDSALYLCASSSGLGQGDGYTFGSGTRLTVV.

This clonotype was detected ten times or more. The chain links TRBV20-1 to TRBJ2-3; tentative D call: TRBD2 (6 bases). Germline values: CDR1 DFQATT, CDR2 SNEGSKA (reference sequence). The CDR3 is 17 amino acids. The ends were cut back, 6 bases at V and 2 bases at J, with 24 bases in the middle. CDR3 sequence reads: CSARKDPGVLITDTQYF. Here the CDR3 DNA reads TGCAGTGCCAGGAAGGATCCGGGAGTTTTGATCACAGATACGCAGTATTTT.

The table lists this clonotype with many counts. The chain links TRBV19 to TRBJ1-1; 10 nucleotides align to TRBD1. The germline V gene encodes CDR1 LNHDA and CDR2 SQIVND (reference sequence). After removal of 5 bases from V and 4 bases from J, the junction contained 13 bases not matched to a gene. The CDR3 contains 17 residues. The CDR3 region is CASSRLLTGQGGTEAFF. In DNA, the CDR3 is TGTGCCAGTAGTCGACTTCTGACAGGACAGGGGGGCACTGAAGCTTTCTTT. Filled out from reference TRBV19 and TRBJ1-1, the complete variable domain reads DGGITQSPKYLFRKEGQNVTLSCEQNLNHDAMYWYRQDPGQGLRLIYYSQIVNDFQKGDIAEGYSVSREKKESFPLTVTSAQKNPTAFYLCASSRLLTGQGGTEAFFGQGTRLTVV.

This chain connects TRBV13 to TRBJ2-7, with D unclear. The CDR3 extends over 14 amino acids. The V gene lost 3 bases and the J gene lost 0 bases, with 9 bases spanning the gap. Germline-derived CDR1 and CDR2 are PRHDT and FYEKMQ (reference sequence). The chain's CDR3 is CASSFSRPSYEQYF. The CDR3 DNA reads as TGTGCCAGCAGCTTTTCTAGACCCTCCTACGAGCAGTACTTC.

The chain joins TRBV2 to TRBJ2-7, with 9 positions matching TRBD2. This CDR3 is 15 amino acids long. In germline, CDR1 is SNHLY, CDR2 FYNNEI. Trimming took 5 bases from V and 2 from J; bases not matched to a gene: 7. The CDR3 DNA is TGTGCCAGCAGTTCGACTAGCGGCGCAACCTACGAGCAGTACTTC. The encoded protein is CASSSTSGATYEQYF.

This clonotype appeared many times. This chain connects TRBV30 to TRBJ1-3; a weak D match, TRBD1 (5 bases). Trimming removed 3 bases at V and 2 bases at J, with 11 bases between. The CDR3 has 14 residues. CDR1 and CDR2 (germline): GTSNPN, SVGIG (reference sequence). The chain's CDR3 is CAWRLSGAGNTIYF. CDR3 bases: TGTGCCTGGAGGTTGTCGGGGGCTGGAAACACCATATATTTT.

The genes are TRBV19 and TRBJ2-4; 8 bases are shared with TRBD1. Germline V lookup: CDR1 LNHDA, CDR2 SQIVND (reference sequence). Losses at the gene ends were 7 bases for V and 5 bases for J; bases not matched to a gene: 13. The CDR3 consists of 16 residues. The CDR3 region has the DNA TGTGCCAGTAACCCTCGGACAGGGCCCCTCCAAAACATTCAGTACTTC. Translating it yields CASNPRTGPLQNIQYF.

This clonotype was seen a few times. This clone may be a read error of a much larger clone one base away. The chain employs TRBV28 and TRBJ2-3, with D tentatively TRBD2 (6 bases). V dropped 7 bases and J dropped 2 bases, with 16 bases sitting between them. The CDR3 length is 15 residues. CDR1 and CDR2 (germline): MDHEN, SYDVKM. In nucleotides, the CDR3 is TGTGCCAGCACCCATGGGGGACTCTTCACAGATACGCAGTATTTT. The encoded protein is CASTHGGLFTDTQYF.

This clonotype was counted at least ten times. The chain combines TRBV7-2 with TRBJ2-7, with 7 bases aligning to TRBD1. This CDR3 is built from 15 residues. Germline CDR1 and CDR2: SGHTA and FQGNSA. V trimming: 2 bases; J trimming: 2 bases; junction bases outside the gene matches: 6. CDR3 DNA: TGTGCCAGCAGCTTAACTGGACAGGCGACCTACGAGCAGTACTTC. It encodes CASSLTGQATYEQYF.

Many counts were recorded for this clonotype. The chain couples TRBV19 to TRBJ2-2; 9 bases fit TRBD1. The junction had 8 bases not matched to a gene; V was cut back by 8 bases and J by 7 bases. Germline CDR1 and CDR2: LNHDA and SQIVND (reference sequence). The length of the CDR3 is 14 residues. CDR3 sequence: CASSRDRARGELFF. CDR3 nucleotides: TGTGCCAGTTCCAGGGACAGGGCCCGCGGGGAGCTGTTTTTT.

V is TRBV29-1 and J is TRBJ2-5; 12 bases are a match to TRBD2. V lost 4 bases and J lost 4; bases outside the gene matches: 4. Germline loops: CDR1 SQVTM, CDR2 ANQGSEA. The CDR3 is 14 amino acids. The CDR3 is CSVVGLAGLETQYF. The CDR3 bases are TGCAGCGTTGTCGGACTAGCGGGGCTAGAGACCCAGTACTTC.

At least ten counts were recorded for this clonotype. The chain joins TRBV6-1 to TRBJ1-5; D is perhaps TRBD1 (5 bases). V lost 7 bases and J lost 8, with 15 bases in between. The CDR3 has 13 amino acids. CDR1 MNHNS and CDR2 SASEGT come from the germline V gene. CDR3 coding DNA: TGTGCCAGCACTGGGACCGGCGGCGAGCCCCAGCATTTT. Protein: CASTGTGGEPQHF.

This clonotype was picked up many times. This chain links TRBV6-1 with TRBJ2-3; 7 positions agree with TRBD1. This CDR3 has 16 residues. Germline V gene sequence: CDR1 MNHNS, CDR2 SASEGT. The J segment lost 0 bases and the V segment lost 1 base, leaving 4 bases of the junction unmatched. CDR3 in DNA: TGTGCCAGCAGTGAAGGACAGGGCGTTAGCACAGATACGCAGTATTTT. Translation: CASSEGQGVSTDTQYF.

The table lists this clonotype with many counts. V is TRBV5-6 and J is TRBJ2-7; 8 bases line up with TRBD2. Germline V CDR1 and CDR2: SGHDT, YYEEEE. The CDR3 loop spans 14 amino acids. J gave up 2 bases and V 4 bases, and 5 bases lay outside the gene matches. CDR3 region: CASSLSGKPYEQYF. DNA of the CDR3: TGTGCCAGCAGCCTTAGCGGGAAGCCCTACGAGCAGTACTTC. The variable domain in full, completed from reference TRBV5-6 and TRBJ2-7, reads DAGVTQSPTHLIKTRGQQVTLRCSPKSGHDTVSWYQQALGQGPQFIFQYYEEEERQRGNFPDRFSGHQFPNYSSELNVNALLLGDSALYLCASSLSGKPYEQYFGPGTRLTVT.

The chain recombines TRBV29-1 with TRBJ2-1, with TRBD2 matching over 7 bases. Germline trimming cut 6 bases from V and 9 bases from J; bases unmatched to any gene: 11. Germline-derived CDR1 and CDR2 are SQVTM and ANQGSEA. This CDR3 has 13 residues. The CDR3 here is CSVGGPGGFEQFF. In DNA, the CDR3 is TGCAGCGTCGGGGGACCCGGGGGGTTTGAGCAGTTCTTC.

The sample holds many counts of this clonotype. The gene calls are TRBV11-1 and TRBJ2-7, with 11 nucleotides matching TRBD1. V shed 3 bases, J shed 5 bases, and the junction held 6 bases outside the gene matches. This CDR3 has 15 residues. Germline assignment: CDR1 SGHAT and CDR2 FQDESV (reference sequence). The CDR3 DNA reads as TGTGCCAGCAGCTTGGACAGGGGGCCCACGGACGAGCAGTACTTC. As protein: CASSLDRGPTDEQYF.

This clonotype was seen many times. The rearrangement uses TRBV10-3 and TRBJ1-2; 7 bases fit TRBD1. The CDR3 runs 13 residues. Germline CDR1 is ENHRY and CDR2 is SYGVKD. The trim removed 6 bases at V and 8 bases at J, leaving 9 bases unmatched. The CDR3 region is CAISAQGSQGYTF. DNA for the CDR3: TGTGCCATCAGCGCACAGGGGTCTCAAGGCTACACCTTC.

This clonotype was detected many times. V and J are TRBV5-5 and TRBJ2-1; D gene ambiguous. The germline V gene encodes CDR1 SGHKS and CDR2 YYEKEE (reference sequence). The CDR3 runs 15 residues. Trimming cost V 0 bases and J 4 bases, with 11 bases left between them. CDR3 nucleotides: TGTGCCAGCAGCTTGGAAGCGCCGATTTACAATGAGCAGTTCTTC. It encodes CASSLEAPIYNEQFF.

This clonotype was counted at least ten times. This chain joins TRBV7-9 and TRBJ2-7; 8 bases line up with TRBD1. The CDR3 length is 15 residues. Germline V lookup: CDR1 SEHNR, CDR2 FQNEAQ (reference sequence). With V trimmed by 3 bases and J by 0 bases, 4 bases remained unmatched. The CDR3 DNA reads as TGTGCCAGCAGCTTGCCGGACAGGGACTCCTACGAGCAGTACTTC. Translation: CASSLPDRDSYEQYF.